These T cell receptor beta chains were read from a single sample in a study of T-cell reconstitution after alpha-beta-depleted transplantation in children. TCRdb analysed the PCR reads with MiXCR anew, one entry per CDR3 protein. The profile shows 500,000 to 750,000 distinct CDR3 sequences, more than 20% of them singletons. The sequencing here drew on PBMCs, taken before TCRalphabeta/CD19-depleted stem cell transplant. These receptors were collected from a boy under two years old with Wiskott-Aldrich syndrome, due to receive a stem cell transplant. Each CDR3 is given with its conserved first and last residue. Fields, in order: V gene, J gene, clone size, CDR3 protein. Clone size appears in some rows only: once, few, many, or a class for an expanded clone.

v_gene: TRBV7-6; j_gene: TRBJ1-5; abundance: NA; CDR3aa: CATSLAENQPQHF
v_gene: TRBV7-8; j_gene: TRBJ2-7; abundance: NA; CDR3aa: CASSLAIGITYEQYF
v_gene: TRBV18; j_gene: TRBJ2-5; abundance: NA; CDR3aa: CASSPLADKETQYF
v_gene: TRBV28; j_gene: TRBJ2-7; abundance: few; CDR3aa: CASSLCALHFSEHRFEQYF
v_gene: TRBV2; j_gene: TRBJ2-7; abundance: few; CDR3aa: CASSEGEGLEQYF
v_gene: TRBV10-3; j_gene: TRBJ1-4; abundance: few; CDR3aa: CAISAGAKNEKLFF
v_gene: TRBV20-1; j_gene: TRBJ1-5; abundance: NA; CDR3aa: CSARDPVRGALGQPQHF
v_gene: TRBV29-1; j_gene: TRBJ2-5; abundance: few; CDR3aa: CSVTTRHFQETQYF
v_gene: TRBV18; j_gene: TRBJ1-1; abundance: few; CDR3aa: CASSPQQQGTMNTEAFF
v_gene: TRBV5-1; j_gene: TRBJ1-4; abundance: NA; CDR3aa: CASSLSGSSTNEKLFF
v_gene: TRBV6-5; j_gene: TRBJ2-3; abundance: NA; CDR3aa: CASSYSGTSGYTDTQYF